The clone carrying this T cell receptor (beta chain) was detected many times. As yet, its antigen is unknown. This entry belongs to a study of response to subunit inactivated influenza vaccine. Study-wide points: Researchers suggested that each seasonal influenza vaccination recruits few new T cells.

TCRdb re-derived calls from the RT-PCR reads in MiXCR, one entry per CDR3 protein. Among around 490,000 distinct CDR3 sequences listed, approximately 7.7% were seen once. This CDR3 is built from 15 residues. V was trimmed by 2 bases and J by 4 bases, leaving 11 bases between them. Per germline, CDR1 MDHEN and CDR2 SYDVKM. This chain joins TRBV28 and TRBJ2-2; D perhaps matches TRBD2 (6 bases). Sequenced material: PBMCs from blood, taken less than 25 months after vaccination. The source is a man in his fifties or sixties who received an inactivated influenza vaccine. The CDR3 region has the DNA TGTGCCAGCAGTTTAGATATCGGGAGCACCGGGGAGCTGTTTTTT. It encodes CASSLDIGSTGELFF. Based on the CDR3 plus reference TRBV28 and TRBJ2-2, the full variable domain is DVKVTQSSRYLVKRTGEKVFLECVQDMDHENMFWYRQDPGLGLRLIYFSYDVKMKEKGDIPEGYSVSREKKERFSLILESASTNQTSMYLCASSLDIGSTGELFFGEGSRLTVL.